The 25 T cell receptor beta chains below come from one sample, sequenced in a study of naive and memory T cell subsets. General observations from the study: Naive repertoires, especially CD8, held a few larger clonotypes, possibly memory cells re-expressing CD45RA.

These receptors have no known antigen. The beta constant-region primer was an equimolar mix of two oligonucleotides covering TRBC1 and TRBC2. Four rounds of PCR amplified the ligated cDNA using nested alpha and beta constant-region primers plus SP2. MiXCR, run by TCRdb on the UMI-ligation and nested PCR reads, gives a single entry per CDR3 protein. The sample includes around 83,000 distinct CDR3 sequences, around 11% of them seen just once. Sequences were obtained from naive CD4+ T cells from blood. Every receptor here comes from a human donor in good health.

The DNA of the CDR3 is TGTGCCAGCAGTTTGTCGGGGGGGGTCACAGATACGCAGTATTTT. As protein: CASSLSGGVTDTQYF. The rearrangement links TRBV12-3 or TRBV12-4 to TRBJ2-3; 8 positions agree with TRBD2. The J segment lost 2 bases and the V segment lost 3 bases, leaving 4 bases of the junction unmatched. The CDR3 has 15 residues.

The V call is TRBV20-1, the J call TRBJ1-2; 7 bases are a match to TRBD1. From germline, CDR1 is DFQATT and CDR2 SNEGSKA (reference sequence). V lost 1 base to trimming and J lost 6 bases; unmatched junction nucleotides: 11. This CDR3 region has 15 residues. DNA for the CDR3: TGCAGTGCTAGAGCTCTTGTTCGACAGGGAAATGGCTACACCTTC. Translation: CSARALVRQGNGYTF.

This rearrangement joins TRBV15 to TRBJ2-1; TRBD2 matches 7 bases. The CDR3 is made up of 14 amino acids. Germline trimming cut 1 base from V and 10 bases from J; bases unmatched to any gene: 7. Germline V CDR1 and CDR2: LNHNV, YYDKDF (reference sequence). CDR3 nucleotide sequence: TGTGCCACCAGCAGAGTGGCGGGGGTGAGGGAGCAGTTCTTC. Amino acids: CATSRVAGVREQFF.

This clonotype was seen only once. The chain has TRBV20-1 and TRBJ1-1; D unresolved. Germline CDR1 and CDR2: DFQATT and SNEGSKA (reference sequence). V was clipped by 0 bases and J by 1 base, with 12 bases between them. The CDR3 is made up of 15 amino acids. The DNA of the CDR3 is TGCAGTGCTAGAGATCGAGGAGAAGGGAACACTGAAGCTTTCTTT. Translating it yields CSARDRGEGNTEAFF.

The V gene is TRBV7-2, the J gene TRBJ2-7; 7 nucleotides align to TRBD1. V lost 6 bases and J lost 3; bases outside the gene matches: 20. Germline CDR1 is SGHTA and CDR2 is FQGNSA. The CDR3 is made up of 18 amino acids. CDR3 residues: CASSRQGMVLSADYEQYF. The CDR3 region has the DNA TGTGCCAGCAGTCGACAGGGAATGGTCCTTTCCGCCGACTACGAGCAGTACTTC.

This clonotype appeared a few times. V gene TRBV5-1 combines with J gene TRBJ1-1; D ambiguous. V was shortened by 4 bases and J by 1 base, with 14 bases between the two germline ends. The germline V gene has CDR1 SGHRS and CDR2 YFSETQ. The CDR3 is 15 amino acids. CDR3 DNA sequence: TGCGCCAGCAGCCTGGGTGCAATTGGGAACACTGAAGCTTTCTTT. Encoded protein: CASSLGAIGNTEAFF.

This clonotype was seen a few times. J is TRBJ2-7 and V is TRBV14, with D tentatively TRBD1 (6 bases). The CDR3 length is 13 residues. Germline CDR1 reads SGHDN; CDR2 reads FVKESK. The ends were cut back, 5 bases at V and 4 bases at J, with 12 bases in the middle. The CDR3 reads CASSTGHLYEQYF. The CDR3 bases are TGTGCCAGCAGCACAGGGCACCTATACGAGCAGTACTTC.

This chain connects TRBV19 to TRBJ2-3; TRBD2 agrees at 10 bases. The ends lost 5 bases at V and 5 bases at J; junction bases unmatched: 7. This CDR3 spans 15 amino acids. Germline CDR1 is LNHDA and CDR2 is SQIVND (reference sequence). CDR3 region: CASSLRLAGGDTQYF. The CDR3 nucleotides read TGTGCCAGTAGTCTTAGACTAGCGGGCGGAGATACGCAGTATTTT.

This chain links TRBV5-1 with TRBJ2-1, with TRBD1 as a possible D gene (7 bases). Germline CDR1 is SGHRS and CDR2 is YFSETQ. V was pared by 0 bases and J by 7 bases, with 11 bases between. CDR3 length equals 14 residues. CDR3 amino acids: CASSLGRGVNEQFF. CDR3 nucleotides: TGCGCCAGCAGCTTGGGCAGGGGGGTAAATGAGCAGTTCTTC.

This clonotype was observed many times. This chain connects TRBV20-1 to TRBJ2-2; TRBD2 agrees at 8 bases. V trimming: 5 bases; J trimming: 7 bases; junction bases outside the gene matches: 9. The CDR3 has 14 residues. Germline CDR1 reads DFQATT; CDR2 reads SNEGSKA (reference sequence). Written as DNA, the CDR3 is TGCAGTGCTGCATCGGGAGGGTTAGTCGGGGAGCTGTTTTTT. Protein: CSAASGGLVGELFF.

This chain links TRBV30 with TRBJ2-1; no reliable D call. The V gene's germline CDR1 is GTSNPN and CDR2 SVGIG (reference sequence). This CDR3 has 16 amino acids. The V end lost 0 bases, the J end lost 1 base, and 13 bases lay between the germline ends. The CDR3 here is CAWSVGRLTSYNEQFF. The CDR3 nucleotides read TGTGCCTGGAGTGTAGGTAGACTTACTTCCTACAATGAGCAGTTCTTC. Full variable domain (rest looked up from reference TRBV30 and TRBJ2-1): SQTIHQWPATLVQPVGSPLSLECTVEGTSNPNLYWYRQAAGRGLQLLFYSVGIGQISSEVPQNLSASRPQDRQFILSSKKLLLSDSGFYLCAWSVGRLTSYNEQFFGPGTRLTVL.

This clonotype was observed a few times. The V call is TRBV25-1, the J call TRBJ1-5, with D possibly TRBD1 on 6 matching bases. Trimming cost V 5 bases and J 4 bases, with 15 bases left between them. Per the germline V gene, CDR1 is MGHDK and CDR2 is SYGVNS. The CDR3 spans 15 residues. CDR3 protein: CASSWVATGNQPQHF. The DNA of the CDR3 is TGTGCCAGCAGTTGGGTTGCCACAGGGAATCAGCCCCAGCATTTT.

With regard to this clonotype: Possible read error: a much larger clone is one base away. The gene calls are TRBV7-9 and TRBJ2-7; TRBD2 agrees at 8 bases. The J segment lost 3 bases and the V segment lost 11 bases, leaving 12 bases of the junction unmatched. Per germline, CDR1 SEHNR and CDR2 FQNEAQ (reference sequence). The CDR3 is 14 amino acids. The CDR3 here is CAGGVSGIVYEQYF. The CDR3 region has the DNA TGTGCCGGCGGAGTTAGCGGGATAGTCTACGAGCAGTACTTC.

The chain carries TRBV28 and TRBJ1-4; 7 bases are a match to TRBD1. The CDR3 has 12 amino acids. In germline, CDR1 is MDHEN, CDR2 SYDVKM. Trimming took 7 bases from V and 8 from J; bases not matched to a gene: 4. The CDR3 DNA sequence: TGTGCCAGCACCACACAGGGGGAAAAACTGTTTTTT. Translating it yields CASTTQGEKLFF.

CDR3 protein: CASSQGALQETQYF. CDR3 nucleotide sequence: TGTGCCAGCAGCCAGGGGGCCCTCCAAGAGACCCAGTACTTC. V and J are TRBV6-5 and TRBJ2-5; 8 bases agree with TRBD1. CDR3 length equals 14 residues. Germline values: CDR1 MNHEY, CDR2 SVGAGI. The junction had 4 bases not matched to a gene; V was cut back by 6 bases and J by 1 base.

The chain couples TRBV7-2 to TRBJ2-1; 12 nucleotides line up with TRBD2. This CDR3 comprises 15 residues. From germline, CDR1 is SGHTA and CDR2 FQGNSA. V shed 6 bases, J shed 4 bases, and the junction held 4 bases outside the gene matches. In nucleotides, the CDR3 is TGTGCCAGCAGTTCTAGCGGGGGGGCGTACAATGAGCAGTTCTTC. Translated, it gives CASSSSGGAYNEQFF.

The V gene is TRBV7-9, the J gene TRBJ2-5; the D is unclear. Deletions cut 4 bases from V and 5 bases from J, with 11 bases between. Germline V gene lookup returns CDR1 SEHNR and CDR2 FQNEAQ (reference sequence). The CDR3 totals 13 residues. The CDR3 is CASSSRNRETQYF. The CDR3 DNA reads as TGTGCCAGCAGCTCGCGTAATCGGGAGACCCAGTACTTC.

The table lists this clonotype with a few counts. This rearrangement joins TRBV10-3 to TRBJ1-2; maybe TRBD1 (5 bases). The CDR3 has 15 amino acids. Germline CDR1 is ENHRY and CDR2 is SYGVKD. The V end was cut by 3 bases, the J end by 8 bases, with 19 bases between. The CDR3 sequence: CAISDPVGGGRGYTF. The CDR3 nucleotides are TGTGCCATCAGTGATCCGGTCGGTGGGGGACGAGGCTACACCTTC.

The chain is built from TRBV5-1 and TRBJ1-1; D is unresolved. Trimming shortened V by 0 bases and J by 0 bases, and 6 bases separated the two germline ends. Germline V gene data show CDR1 as SGHRS and CDR2 as YFSETQ. This CDR3 region has 14 residues. CDR3 amino acids: CASSLEVVNTEAFF. In DNA form, the CDR3 reads TGCGCCAGCAGCTTGGAGGTAGTGAACACTGAAGCTTTCTTT.

The rearrangement joins TRBV27 to TRBJ1-1; D may be TRBD1 (6 bases). The length of the CDR3 is 13 residues. Looked up from germline, CDR1 is MNHEY and CDR2 is SMNVEV (reference sequence). V lost 11 bases, J lost 2 bases, and 15 bases lay in between. CDR3: CAGKGGGNTEAFF. The DNA for the CDR3 is TGTGCCGGCAAGGGGGGGGGAAACACTGAAGCTTTCTTT.

This clonotype was counted only a few times. The DNA for the CDR3 is TGTGCCAGCAGTATCGGGACTACAGCTTTCTTT. It yields the protein CASSIGTTAFF. The chain combines TRBV27 with TRBJ1-1, with D perhaps matching TRBD1 (5 bases). The CDR3 runs 11 residues. V lost 5 bases to trimming and J lost 10 bases, with 11 bases between them. The V gene's germline CDR1 is MNHEY and CDR2 SMNVEV (reference sequence).

This clonotype was counted at least ten times. This chain connects TRBV29-1 to TRBJ2-3, with D possibly being TRBD1 or TRBD2 (5 bases each). Germline CDR1 reads SQVTM; CDR2 reads ANQGSEA. Trimming pared 7 bases from V and 0 bases from J, leaving 20 bases between. CDR3 size: 16 residues. CDR3: CSARPGTSSSTDTQYF. CDR3 nucleotides: TGCAGCGCTCGCCCTGGGACGTCAAGCAGCACAGATACGCAGTATTTT.

For this clonotype: This clone may be a read error of a much larger clone one base away. The rearrangement joins TRBV20-1 to TRBJ2-3, with a weak D call TRBD2 (6 bases). There are 13 residues in the CDR3. Germline-derived CDR1 and CDR2 are DFQATT and SNEGSKA (reference sequence). The V end was cut by 4 bases, the J end by 0 bases, with 8 bases between. CDR3 sequence (DNA): TGCAGTGCTACAGGGACTAGCACAGATACGCAGTATTTT. Translating gives CSATGTSTDTQYF.

This chain joins TRBV7-2 and TRBJ2-7; D possibly uses TRBD1 or TRBD2 (6 bases each). V was clipped by 5 bases and J by 0 bases, with 17 bases between them. Per germline, CDR1 SGHTA and CDR2 FQGNSA. This CDR3 is 16 amino acids long. The CDR3 here is CASSLSGGLVSYEQYF. DNA for the CDR3: TGTGCCAGCAGCCTATCTGGGGGGCTAGTCTCCTACGAGCAGTACTTC.

This chain links TRBV28 with TRBJ1-1; TRBD1 matches 7 bases. Germline values: CDR1 MDHEN, CDR2 SYDVKM. The CDR3 totals 12 residues. Unmatched junction bases numbered 5, after V lost 2 bases and J lost 11 bases. CDR3 in amino acids: CASSLILGGAFF. The CDR3 bases are TGTGCCAGCAGTTTAATCCTAGGGGGCGCTTTCTTT.